The clone carrying this TCR beta chain has just a few counts. Its antigen is unknown. This specimen belongs to a study of cytotoxic CD8 clonotypes in ibrutinib-treated CLL. Study at large: Among the samples, the mean was about 250,000 productive templates and 75,000 to 95,000 productive rearrangements. Findings and limits, study-wide: Clonality went up at ibrutinib response and then declined back toward baseline at progression. Baseline levels of clonality went above those of age-matched healthy donors and moved with circulating CD8+ T-cell counts.

The CDR3 length is 17 residues. J was trimmed by 10 bases and V by 4 bases; bases with no gene match: 13. Germline V gene sequence: CDR1 MGHRA, CDR2 YSYEKL. Assay: immunoSEQ multiplex PCR; the TCRdb copy retains only in-frame clones and omits some. The data hold 110,000 or so clones, with 58% observed a single time. This receptor was identified in a human donor with chronic lymphocytic leukemia. Material: PBMCs, obtained after 24 months of ibrutinib treatment. V and J are TRBV4-1 and TRBJ1-4, with 12 bases identical to TRBD1. The CDR3 loop is CASSPRDRGLVFGKLFF. CDR3 DNA sequence: TGCGCCAGCAGCCCGCGGGACAGGGGGCTTGTTTTCGGAAAACTGTTTTTT.